What follows are 13 T cell receptor beta chains derived from one specimen sequenced in a study of T-cell reconstitution after alpha-beta-depleted transplantation in children. Unique molecular identifiers were incorporated into the prepared TCRbeta library. TCRdb re-derived calls from the PCR reads in MiXCR, one entry per CDR3 protein. This table holds around 370,000 distinct CDR3 sequences, around 15% found once. The material sequenced was PBMCs, mostly from graft donor cells, taken 360 days after TCRalphabeta/CD19-depleted stem cell transplant. These receptor sequences come from a male patient between 2 and 15 years old who had a stem cell transplant for acute lymphoblastic leukemia, so the T cells may come from the graft donor.

In its sample, this clonotype was seen many times. The chain links TRBV20-1 to TRBJ2-3; a possible D gene is TRBD1 (6 bases). Trimming stripped 2 bases from V and 6 bases from J, with 21 bases between. CDR3 size: 16 residues. Per the germline V gene, CDR1 is DFQATT and CDR2 is SNEGSKA (reference sequence). CDR3 bases: TGCAGTGCTAGATCCCAATCCGGGACAAAGGGGGATACGCAGTATTTT. The encoded protein is CSARSQSGTKGDTQYF.

This clonotype has ten or more counts. The rearrangement links TRBV12-3 or TRBV12-4 to TRBJ2-5; D perhaps matches TRBD1 (7 bases). The CDR3 has 15 amino acids. V dropped 3 bases and J dropped 1 base, with 12 bases sitting between them. CDR3 amino acids: CASSFSGGGQETQYF. In DNA, the CDR3 is TGTGCCAGCAGTTTTTCAGGGGGAGGCCAAGAGACCCAGTACTTC.

The chain employs TRBV7-2 and TRBJ2-7; tentative D call: TRBD2 (6 bases). This CDR3 has 15 residues. Trimming took off 5 bases at V and 2 bases at J, with 16 bases between the two ends. Per germline, CDR1 SGHTA and CDR2 FQGNSA. In DNA form, the CDR3 reads TGTGCCAGCAGCCGCTTGGGTAGCGGCACCTACGAGCAGTACTTC. Its translation: CASSRLGSGTYEQYF.

The rearrangement uses TRBV20-1 and TRBJ2-1, with TRBD2 matching over 11 bases. V was pared by 1 base and J by 1 base, with 15 bases of the junction left unmatched. Germline CDR1 and CDR2: DFQATT and SNEGSKA (reference sequence). The CDR3 totals 20 residues. The CDR3 spells CSARVKDPKLAGASYNEQFF. CDR3 sequence (DNA): TGCAGTGCTAGAGTTAAGGATCCCAAACTAGCGGGAGCGTCCTACAATGAGCAGTTCTTC.

In its sample, this clonotype was seen a few times. The chain's CDR3 is CASLSAGKAGELFF. For the CDR3, the DNA is TGTGCCAGCCTATCAGCGGGAAAGGCCGGGGAGCTGTTTTTT. The chain employs TRBV28 and TRBJ2-2; TRBD2 agrees at 7 bases. Unmatched junction bases numbered 9, after V lost 8 bases and J lost 6 bases. CDR3 length: 14 residues. The germline V gene encodes CDR1 MDHEN and CDR2 SYDVKM. Supplemented by reference TRBV28 and TRBJ2-2, the full variable domain reads DVKVTQSSRYLVKRTGEKVFLECVQDMDHENMFWYRQDPGLGLRLIYFSYDVKMKEKGDIPEGYSVSREKKERFSLILESASTNQTSMYLCASLSAGKAGELFFGEGSRLTVL.

V is TRBV7-8 and J is TRBJ2-1, with 8 nucleotides matching TRBD2. The germline gives CDR1 SGHVS, CDR2 FQNEAQ. V gave up 2 bases and J gave up 3 bases; unmatched junction bases: 9. CDR3 length: 17 residues. This CDR3 reads CASSLRASGYSYNEQFF. The CDR3 DNA is TGTGCCAGCAGCTTACGGGCTAGCGGGTACAGCTACAATGAGCAGTTCTTC.

This clonotype came up many times. The V call is TRBV12-3 or TRBV12-4, the J call TRBJ2-1, with D perhaps TRBD1 or TRBD2 (5 bases each). The ends were cut back, 4 bases at V and 3 bases at J, with 7 bases in the middle. CDR3 length: 13 amino acids. CDR3: CASSWGFYNEQFF. Here the CDR3 DNA reads TGTGCCAGCAGTTGGGGGTTCTACAATGAGCAGTTCTTC.

This clonotype was seen repeatedly, ten times or more. The V gene is TRBV7-9, the J gene TRBJ2-7; 9 bases map to TRBD2. Germline V CDR1 and CDR2: SEHNR, FQNEAQ (reference sequence). CDR3 size: 14 residues. Germline trimming cut 5 bases from V and 4 bases from J; bases unmatched to any gene: 6. DNA of the CDR3: TGTGCCAGCAGCCATAGCGGGAGAAAATACGAGCAGTACTTC. It codes for CASSHSGRKYEQYF. The full variable domain, its missing parts supplied by reference TRBV7-9 and TRBJ2-7, is DTGVSQNPRHKITKRGQNVTFRCDPISEHNRLYWYRQTLGQGPEFLTYFQNEAQLEKSRLLSDRFSAERPKGSFSTLEIQRTEQGDSAMYLCASSHSGRKYEQYFGPGTRLTVT.

This clonotype was observed a handful of times. V is TRBV5-1 and J is TRBJ2-3, with D possibly matching TRBD2 (5 bases). The CDR3 is 13 amino acids. V was pared by 7 bases and J by 5 bases, with 14 bases between. Germline CDR1 SGHRS, CDR2 YFSETQ. This CDR3 reads CASGPLGRDTQYF. CDR3 in DNA: TGCGCCAGCGGGCCCTTGGGGAGAGATACGCAGTATTTT.

This clonotype was counted between two and nine times. The CDR3 is CASSLAPFRVSSYNEQFF. CDR3 DNA sequence: TGTGCCAGCAGTTTAGCCCCCTTTCGGGTCAGCTCCTACAATGAGCAGTTCTTC. The genes are TRBV12-3 or TRBV12-4 and TRBJ2-1, with D unclear. The CDR3 runs to 18 residues. Trimming cost V 0 bases and J 0 bases, with 15 bases left between them.

The genes are TRBV12-3 or TRBV12-4 and TRBJ2-7; D is unresolved. V was cut by 4 bases and J by 6 bases, with 13 bases left in between. There are 13 residues in the CDR3. CDR3 DNA: TGTGCCAGCAGTTCCCTTTACTTGGGCGAGCAGTACTTC. It codes for CASSSLYLGEQYF.

This clonotype appeared a few times. V and J are TRBV29-1 and TRBJ1-1; D is uncertain. This CDR3 has 13 amino acids. CDR1 and CDR2 from the germline V gene are SQVTM and ANQGSEA. V lost 6 bases and J lost 3, with 14 bases in between. The CDR3 DNA sequence: TGCAGCGTACCCCGGGGAACAGACACTGAAGCTTTCTTT. Translated: CSVPRGTDTEAFF.

The rearrangement links TRBV25-1 to TRBJ2-7; D uncertain. Deletions cut 8 bases from V and 7 bases from J, with 12 bases between. Germline CDR1 and CDR2: MGHDK and SYGVNS. The length of the CDR3 is 11 residues. The CDR3 region has the DNA TGTGCCAGCGGACCCCACTGGGAGCAGTACTTC. This encodes CASGPHWEQYF.